This T cell receptor (beta chain) emerged from a study of beta chain features in type 1 diabetes. By way of CD45RO/CCR7/CD25/CD127/CD95/CD27, the CD4+ regulatory, stem cell-like memory, central memory and naive cells were sorted. The investigators reverse transcribed all of the isolated RNA, so they sequenced expressed TCRB transcripts. Sequencing used immunoSEQ multiplex PCR; TCRdb keeps in-frame clones, though not all of them. The sample yields roughly 230,000 clones, around 9.6% seen once. Overall study findings and caveats: The VDJ junctions of type 1 diabetes patients carried fewer insertions and more deletions. The similarity of naive, central memory and Treg TCRB repertoires appeared greater among patients than among healthy donors.

On this clone: Its target is not known.

Sequencing was done on a sample of naive CD4+ T cells from blood. The clonotype originates from a woman younger than 30 in good health.

The DNA of the CDR3 is TGTGCCAGCAGCTTGGTGACAGCTATGAACACTGAAGCTTTCTTT. This translates into CASSLVTAMNTEAFF. V gene TRBV5-6 combines with J gene TRBJ1-1, with D possibly being TRBD1 (5 bases). Germline V gene data show CDR1 as SGHDT and CDR2 as YYEEEE. V was trimmed by 0 bases and J by 0 bases, leaving 9 bases between them. CDR3 length equals 15 residues.